This T cell receptor (beta chain) derives from a study of blood T cell repertoires in COVID-19. Study-wide context: Samples representing acute and convalescent COVID-19 were sourced from the United States, Italy and Spain. T cells, B-cell-depleted T cells, or PBMCs supplied cDNA or gDNA.

Per the germline V gene, CDR1 is SGHDN and CDR2 is FVKESK. The V end was cut by 1 base, the J end by 7 bases, with 7 bases between. The CDR3 is 13 residues long. Per the authors' pipeline: Estimation of nucleated cell counts relied on the amplification of reference gene primers. Libraries were prepared by immunoSEQ multiplex PCR; TCRdb keeps only in-frame clonotypes and omits some of them. From that table come the V and J calls and clone size; the DNA was used to work out D and trimming. The table records roughly 60,000 clones, about four fifths of them present only once. Sequencing used peripheral blood. The gene calls are TRBV14 and TRBJ2-2; D unresolved. The source is a human donor in a cohort sampled during active COVID-19. The CDR3 loop reads CASSQVRVGELFF. The CDR3 nucleotides are TGTGCCAGCAGCCAAGTCCGGGTCGGGGAGCTGTTTTTT. Full variable domain (outside the CDR3, taken from reference TRBV14 and TRBJ2-2): EAGVTQFPSHSVIEKGQTVTLRCDPISGHDNLYWYRRVMGKEIKFLLHFVKESKQDESGMPNNRFLAERTGGTYSTLKVQPAELEDSGVYFCASSQVRVGELFFGEGSRLTVL.